These 13 T cell receptor beta chains originate from one sample sequenced in a study of blood T cell repertoires in COVID-19. TCRdb keeps only in-frame clones here, not all; method: immunoSEQ multiplex PCR. The table lists approximately 330,000 clones, roughly 87% of them singletons, with roughly a tenth in the top ten. Sequencing was done on a sample of peripheral blood. The receptors here all came from a man aged 30 to 45 with COVID-19, enrolled during active disease.

The chain recombines TRBV24-1 with TRBJ2-1, with 10 bases that match TRBD2. This CDR3 is 18 amino acids long. J was trimmed by 4 bases and V by 5 bases; bases with no gene match: 13. CDR1 and CDR2 from the germline V gene are KGHDR and SFDVKD. The CDR3 nucleotides read TGTGCCACCAGTGCGGCTAGCGGGAGTCGGCGGGGTTACAATGAGCAGTTCTTC. It specifies CATSAASGSRRGYNEQFF.

The chain joins TRBV28 to TRBJ2-7; D not certain. The CDR3 is 13 amino acids. Deletions cut 7 bases from V and 7 bases from J, with 17 bases between. Germline V lookup: CDR1 MDHEN, CDR2 SYDVKM. DNA for the CDR3: TGTGCCAGCACCCTCCGACTGTACGGAGAGCAGTACTTC. It specifies CASTLRLYGEQYF.

The chain joins TRBV11-2 to TRBJ1-5; no definite D call. Germline loops: CDR1 SGHAT, CDR2 FQNNGV. The CDR3 extends over 12 amino acids. The V and J ends lost 5 bases and 5 bases respectively, with 7 bases between them. DNA of the CDR3: TGTGCCAGCAGCCTCGCAGATCAGCCCCAGCATTTT. Residues: CASSLADQPQHF.

The V and J genes are TRBV7-9 and TRBJ1-2; D call uncertain. Germline lookup yields CDR1 SEHNR and CDR2 FQNEAQ (reference sequence). Trimming cost V 0 bases and J 1 base, with 6 bases left between them. The length of the CDR3 is 14 residues. CDR3 residues: CASSLARDNYGYTF. CDR3 DNA sequence: TGTGCCAGCAGCTTAGCGCGAGATAACTATGGCTACACCTTC.

This rearrangement joins TRBV10-3 to TRBJ1-6; TRBD1 matches at 7 bases. Germline CDR1 reads ENHRY; CDR2 reads SYGVKD. The length of the CDR3 is 15 residues. The junction had 12 bases not matched to a gene; V was cut back by 11 bases and J by 5 bases. The CDR3 protein is CAVSMEGQHNSPLHF. The CDR3 nucleotides are TGTGCCGTATCAATGGAGGGACAGCATAATTCACCCCTCCACTTT.

This chain connects TRBV5-1 to TRBJ2-2; 11 bases are shared with TRBD2. The CDR3 length is 15 residues. Trimming at V came to 4 bases and at J to 5 bases, leaving 4 bases not matched to a gene. Germline lookup yields CDR1 SGHRS and CDR2 YFSETQ. The CDR3 nucleotides are TGCGCCAGCAGCCCGGGGACTAGCGGAACCGGGGAGCTGTTTTTT. Its protein is CASSPGTSGTGELFF. The variable domain in full, completed from reference TRBV5-1 and TRBJ2-2, reads KAGVTQTPRYLIKTRGQQVTLSCSPISGHRSVSWYQQTPGQGLQFLFEYFSETQRNKGNFPGRFSGRQFSNSRSEMNVSTLELGDSALYLCASSPGTSGTGELFFGEGSRLTVL.

J is TRBJ2-7 and V is TRBV2, with 9 bases identical to TRBD1. Unmatched junction bases numbered 6, after V lost 6 bases and J lost 6 bases. Germline CDR1 and CDR2: SNHLY and FYNNEI. The CDR3 loop spans 13 amino acids. CDR3 amino acids: CASRWDRVPEQYF. In DNA, the CDR3 is TGTGCCAGCAGGTGGGACAGGGTCCCCGAGCAGTACTTC.

The J gene is TRBJ1-2, the V gene TRBV7-3; 8 positions agree with TRBD1. The CDR3 extends over 15 amino acids. V shed 5 bases, J shed 4 bases, and the junction held 9 bases outside the gene matches. Germline values: CDR1 SGHTA, CDR2 FQGTGA. The CDR3 region is CASSEGQGQGYGYTF. CDR3 in DNA: TGTGCCAGCAGCGAAGGACAGGGTCAGGGCTATGGCTACACCTTC.

This clone has just one count. The chain has TRBV18 and TRBJ1-1; 9 bases are a match to TRBD1. V was clipped by 4 bases and J by 4 bases; unmatched bases: 4. Germline V gives CDR1 KGHSH, CDR2 LQKENI. CDR3 length: 14 residues. The CDR3 DNA follows: TGTGCCAGCTCACTTGGGACAGGGTTCACTGAAGCTTTCTTT. Translated, it gives CASSLGTGFTEAFF.

The V call is TRBV27, the J call TRBJ2-3, with 8 bases lining up with TRBD2. Per the germline V gene, CDR1 is MNHEY and CDR2 is SMNVEV (reference sequence). This CDR3 comprises 17 residues. Germline trimming cut 3 bases from V and 8 bases from J; bases unmatched to any gene: 16. The CDR3 DNA reads TGTGCCAGCAGTTTTAGGGTGGTGGGACTAGGCCAGGGTACGCAGTATTTT. Its protein is CASSFRVVGLGQGTQYF.

The chain has TRBV27 and TRBJ2-7; possibly TRBD2 for D (6 bases). V lost 6 bases and J lost 2, with 14 bases in between. This CDR3 comprises 14 residues. Germline V gives CDR1 MNHEY, CDR2 SMNVEV (reference sequence). This CDR3 reads CASSPGLVAYEQYF. CDR3 sequence (DNA): TGTGCCAGCAGCCCGGGACTGGTAGCCTACGAGCAGTACTTC.

This sequence joins TRBV27 and TRBJ2-7; the match to TRBD2 covers 12 bases. The CDR3 consists of 15 residues. V shed 5 bases and J 4 bases; nucleotides not matched to a gene: 6. Looked up from germline, CDR1 is MNHEY and CDR2 is SMNVEV (reference sequence). The chain's CDR3 is CASSIRLAGAYEQYF. The CDR3 DNA reads as TGTGCCAGCAGTATCAGACTAGCGGGGGCTTACGAGCAGTACTTC.

The V call is TRBV19, the J call TRBJ1-1; D not certain. The germline V and J ends were trimmed by 8 bases and 4 bases, with 11 bases remaining between them. Germline V gives CDR1 LNHDA, CDR2 SQIVND (reference sequence). The CDR3 is 12 amino acids. This CDR3 is CASQRGSTEAFF. CDR3 nucleotides: TGTGCCAGTCAGCGCGGGTCCACTGAAGCTTTCTTT.